These 17 T cell receptor beta chains came from one sample sequenced in a study of spatial heterogeneity in lung cancer. Time point indicated: sample taken at primary tumor resection. TCRdb processed the 5' RACE reads anew with MiXCR; each CDR3 protein has one entry. Seen here are more than 2,500 distinct CDR3 sequences, about 49% observed once, and the top ten hold about 60%. Notes on the study in general: Expanded intratumoral alpha and beta TCR counts tracked tumor mutation counts.

These receptors have no known antigen. The sequenced sample was lung tumor tissue, obtained at surgery. These receptor sequences come from a male donor with early-stage non-small cell lung cancer.

This clonotype was counted between two and nine times. With the library built for alpha chains, this beta chain is off target and its frequency is not meaningful. This sequence joins TRBV20-1 and TRBJ2-7, with 11 bases identical to TRBD2. CDR1 is DFQATT and CDR2 is SNEGSKA in the germline V gene (reference sequence). The V segment lost 3 bases and the J segment 6 bases; nucleotides outside the gene matches: 13. The CDR3 contains 16 residues. The CDR3 coding sequence is TGCAGTGCTAGGACTAGCGGGGCCCGCTCGACTACCGAGCAGTACTTC. Amino acid sequence: CSARTSGARSTTEQYF.

This clonotype came up a few times. This beta chain lies outside the target of a library built for alpha chains; its clone size means little. The chain employs TRBV10-3 and TRBJ2-1, with D uncertain. Germline V gene data show CDR1 as ENHRY and CDR2 as SYGVKD. This CDR3 is built from 15 residues. Trimming left V 3 bases short and J 6 bases short, with 15 bases between. The CDR3 sequence is CAISESSGFSNEQFF. The CDR3 nucleotides read TGTGCCATCAGTGAATCTAGTGGGTTCTCCAATGAGCAGTTCTTC.

As for this clonotype: A library prepared for alpha chains yielded this beta chain as an off-target read; its size is of little meaning. The rearrangement links TRBV7-9 to TRBJ1-1; 8 nucleotides line up with TRBD1. The V gene end was trimmed by 3 bases and the J gene end by 0 bases; junction bases not matched to a gene: 0. Looked up from germline, CDR1 is SEHNR and CDR2 is FQNEAQ (reference sequence). This CDR3 is built from 14 residues. This chain's CDR3 is CASSLDRVNTEAFF. The CDR3 DNA reads TGTGCCAGCAGCTTGGACAGGGTGAACACTGAAGCTTTCTTT.

This clonotype is categorized as medium-sized. This beta chain came through as a stray read in a library set up for alpha chains, and its size says little. The chain has TRBV7-8 and TRBJ1-5; 8 bases agree with TRBD1. The CDR3 is made up of 16 amino acids. Germline V CDR1 and CDR2: SGHVS, FQNEAQ. J lost 2 bases, V lost 5 bases, and 8 bases had no gene match. The CDR3 nucleotides are TGTGCCAGCAGCCCTCGGACAGGGTGGCGCAATCAGCCCCAGCATTTT. It specifies CASSPRTGWRNQPQHF.

With respect to this clonotype: This beta chain lies outside the target of a library built for alpha chains; its clone size means little. The genes are TRBV14 and TRBJ2-4; a possible D gene is TRBD1 (5 bases). CDR3 length: 16 residues. V was pared by 0 bases and J by 0 bases, with 9 bases between. CDR1 and CDR2 from the germline V gene are SGHDN and FVKESK. The CDR3 protein is CASSQERGIAKNIQYF. DNA for the CDR3: TGTGCCAGCAGCCAAGAAAGGGGAATAGCCAAAAACATTCAGTACTTC.

As regards this clonotype: This beta chain turned up in a library designed for alpha chains; as an off-target read, its abundance says little. V is TRBV5-5 and J is TRBJ2-7; D is perhaps TRBD1 (5 bases). V lost 4 bases to trimming and J lost 0 bases, with 14 bases between them. This CDR3 comprises 15 residues. Germline CDR1 reads SGHKS; CDR2 reads YYEKEE (reference sequence). The CDR3 is CASSTLVRASYEQYF. In DNA, the CDR3 is TGTGCCAGCAGCACCCTTGTCAGGGCCTCCTACGAGCAGTACTTC.

Concerning this clonotype: This beta chain came through as a stray read in a library set up for alpha chains, and its size says little. The chain combines TRBV15 with TRBJ2-3, with 7 nucleotides matching TRBD2. V was pared by 2 bases and J by 10 bases, with 15 bases of the junction left unmatched. CDR1 and CDR2 from the germline V gene are LNHNV and YYDKDF (reference sequence). This CDR3 spans 16 amino acids. The CDR3 is CATSRQTGTKVLAQYF. The CDR3 DNA reads as TGTGCCACCAGCAGACAGACCGGGACTAAGGTTTTGGCGCAGTATTTT.

Comments on this clonotype: Little can be read into the size of this beta chain, an off-target read in a library designed for alpha chains. For the CDR3, the DNA is TGCAGTGTTACAGGGCATATTGGGAACACTGAAGCTTTCTTT. Translating gives CSVTGHIGNTEAFF. The chain combines TRBV20-1 with TRBJ1-1; D is perhaps TRBD1 (6 bases). The germline V gene encodes CDR1 DFQATT and CDR2 SNEGSKA (reference sequence). This CDR3 is built from 14 residues. V lost 7 bases to trimming and J lost 1 base, with 16 bases between them.

This clonotype is termed medium-sized. In a library made to pick up alpha chains, this beta chain is a stray read with a size that means little. V is TRBV9 and J is TRBJ2-1; D might be TRBD1 (6 bases). The CDR3 runs to 15 residues. V was trimmed by 0 bases and J by 4 bases, leaving 11 bases between them. Germline-derived CDR1 and CDR2 are SGDLS and YYNGEE. CDR3 residues: CASSVGGRDYNEQFF. CDR3 in DNA: TGTGCCAGCAGCGTAGGGGGGCGCGATTACAATGAGCAGTTCTTC.

About this clonotype: The library was prepared for alpha chains; this beta chain is a stray read, so its frequency means little. The rearrangement uses TRBV27 and TRBJ2-7; 10 bases are a match to TRBD1. The CDR3 contains 13 residues. With 6 bases clipped from V and 5 bases from J, the junction kept 4 bases outside the gene matches. Germline CDR1 MNHEY, CDR2 SMNVEV (reference sequence). The CDR3 DNA reads TGTGCCAGCAGGCCGGGACAGGGGAACGAGCAGTACTTC. This gives the protein CASRPGQGNEQYF.

The table lists this clonotype with a few counts. This beta chain slipped into a library made for alpha chains as a stray read, so its size is not meaningful. This chain uses TRBV28 with TRBJ2-2; TRBD2 is a possible D gene (5 bases). Trimming shortened V by 6 bases and J by 2 bases, and 10 bases separated the two germline ends. This CDR3 region has 14 residues. Germline CDR1 is MDHEN and CDR2 is SYDVKM. In DNA form, the CDR3 reads TGTGCCAGCAGGTGGTCGGGAAACACCGGGGAGCTGTTTTTT. This encodes CASRWSGNTGELFF.

This clonotype is judged medium-sized (0.01 to 0.1%). For a library built for alpha chains, this beta chain is a stray read; little rests on its size. CDR3 amino acids: CASSLGAESDTQYF. DNA of the CDR3: TGTGCCAGCAGCTTGGGAGCGGAGTCAGATACGCAGTATTTT. The V call is TRBV5-4, the J call TRBJ2-3, with a weak D call TRBD2 (5 bases). V was clipped by 0 bases and J by 4 bases, with 9 bases between them. This CDR3 region has 14 residues. Per germline, CDR1 SGHNT and CDR2 YYREEE (reference sequence).

This clonotype was recorded a few times. This beta chain is an off-target read within a library intended for alpha chains, so its frequency means little. This chain joins TRBV3-1 and TRBJ2-3; no definite D call. The CDR3 is made up of 12 amino acids. Germline V gene sequence: CDR1 LGHDT, CDR2 YNNKEL (reference sequence). With 3 bases removed from V and 6 bases from J, the gap between germline ends came to 7 bases. The CDR3 sequence: CASSHSADTQYF. CDR3 coding DNA: TGTGCCAGCAGCCACTCGGCTGATACGCAGTATTTT.

About this clonotype itself: A library made for alpha chains picked up this beta chain off target, so its size means little. This chain links TRBV29-1 with TRBJ1-1, with D perhaps matching TRBD1 (5 bases). The CDR3 loop spans 14 amino acids. In germline, CDR1 is SQVTM, CDR2 ANQGSEA. V was clipped by 1 base and J by 3 bases, with 12 bases between them. DNA of the CDR3: TGCAGCGTTGAAGCCCCCCAGGGATACACTGAAGCTTTCTTT. Its protein product is CSVEAPQGYTEAFF. The full variable domain, completed using reference TRBV29-1 and TRBJ1-1, is SAVISQKPSRDICQRGTSLTIQCQVDSQVTMMFWYRQQPGQSLTLIATANQGSEATYESGFVIDKFPISRPNLTFSTLTVSNMSPEDSSIYLCSVEAPQGYTEAFFGQGTRLTVV.

There are a few counts of this clonotype. Because this beta chain is a stray read in a library intended to capture alpha chains, its abundance should not be given much weight. This chain joins TRBV24-1 and TRBJ2-1; 7 bases fit TRBD2. The CDR3 is made up of 13 amino acids. Germline V gene data show CDR1 as KGHDR and CDR2 as SFDVKD. Trimming at V came to 9 bases and at J to 10 bases, leaving 11 bases not matched to a gene. CDR3 amino acids: CATSKGGLAEQFF. The CDR3 DNA sequence: TGTGCCACCTCCAAGGGAGGGCTAGCGGAGCAGTTCTTC.

Details on this clonotype: This beta chain turned up in a library designed for alpha chains; as an off-target read, its abundance says little. This chain connects TRBV29-1 to TRBJ2-6; D may be TRBD1 or TRBD2 (5 bases each). The germline V gene has CDR1 SQVTM and CDR2 ANQGSEA. The CDR3 is 17 residues long. V lost 5 bases and J lost 2, with 19 bases in between. For the CDR3, the DNA is TGCAGCGTTTTAGGAGGTAGCCAGGACACTGGGGCCAACGTCCTGACTTTC. This translates into CSVLGGSQDTGANVLTF.

Comments on this clonotype: The library was designed around alpha chains, so this beta chain is a stray read whose abundance carries little weight. The genes are TRBV4-3 and TRBJ2-7; D call uncertain. Trimming took 0 bases from V and 2 from J, leaving 11 bases between them. The CDR3 loop spans 15 amino acids. Germline V lookup: CDR1 LGHNA, CDR2 YSLEER. CDR3 nucleotides: TGCGCCAGCAGCCAAGATCACGTAGCAGCCTACGAGCAGTACTTC. This codes for CASSQDHVAAYEQYF.